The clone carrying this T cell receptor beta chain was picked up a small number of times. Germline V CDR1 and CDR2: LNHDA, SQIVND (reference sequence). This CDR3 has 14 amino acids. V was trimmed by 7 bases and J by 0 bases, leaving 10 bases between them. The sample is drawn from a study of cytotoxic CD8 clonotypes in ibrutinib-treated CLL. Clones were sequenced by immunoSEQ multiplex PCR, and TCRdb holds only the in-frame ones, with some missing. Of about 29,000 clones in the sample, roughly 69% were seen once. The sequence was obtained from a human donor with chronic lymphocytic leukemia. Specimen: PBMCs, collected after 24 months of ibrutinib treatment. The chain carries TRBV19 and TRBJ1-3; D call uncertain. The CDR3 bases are TGTGCCAGTATACTCACGGCCTCTGGAAACACCATATATTTT. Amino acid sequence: CASILTASGNTIYF.